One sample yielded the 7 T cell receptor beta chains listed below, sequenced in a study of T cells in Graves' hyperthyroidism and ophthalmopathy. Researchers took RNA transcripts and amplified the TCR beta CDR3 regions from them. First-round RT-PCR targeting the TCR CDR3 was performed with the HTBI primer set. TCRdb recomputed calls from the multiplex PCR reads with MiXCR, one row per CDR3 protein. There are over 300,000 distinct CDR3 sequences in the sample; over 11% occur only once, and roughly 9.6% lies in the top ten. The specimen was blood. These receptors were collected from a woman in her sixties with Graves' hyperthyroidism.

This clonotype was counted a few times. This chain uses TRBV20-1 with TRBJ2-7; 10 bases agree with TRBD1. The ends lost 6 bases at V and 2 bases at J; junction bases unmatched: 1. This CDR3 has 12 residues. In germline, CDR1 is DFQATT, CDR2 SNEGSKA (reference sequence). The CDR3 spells CSAGQGAYEQYF. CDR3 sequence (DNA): TGCAGTGCAGGACAGGGGGCCTACGAGCAGTACTTC.

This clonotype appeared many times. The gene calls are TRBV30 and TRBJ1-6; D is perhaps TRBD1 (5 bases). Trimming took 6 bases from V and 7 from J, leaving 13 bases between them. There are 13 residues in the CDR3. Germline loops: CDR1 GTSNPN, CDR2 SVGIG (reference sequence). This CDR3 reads CACQGEENSPLHF. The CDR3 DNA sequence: TGTGCCTGTCAGGGAGAAGAGAATTCACCCCTCCACTTT. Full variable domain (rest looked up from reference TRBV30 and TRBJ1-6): SQTIHQWPATLVQPVGSPLSLECTVEGTSNPNLYWYRQAAGRGLQLLFYSVGIGQISSEVPQNLSASRPQDRQFILSSKKLLLSDSGFYLCACQGEENSPLHFGNGTRLTVT.

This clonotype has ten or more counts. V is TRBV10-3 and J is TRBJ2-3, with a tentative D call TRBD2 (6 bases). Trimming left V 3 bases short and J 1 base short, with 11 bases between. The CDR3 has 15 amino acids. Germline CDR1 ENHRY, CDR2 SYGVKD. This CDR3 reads CAISDPGVGTDTQYF. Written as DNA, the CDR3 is TGTGCCATCAGTGATCCGGGAGTGGGCACAGATACGCAGTATTTT.

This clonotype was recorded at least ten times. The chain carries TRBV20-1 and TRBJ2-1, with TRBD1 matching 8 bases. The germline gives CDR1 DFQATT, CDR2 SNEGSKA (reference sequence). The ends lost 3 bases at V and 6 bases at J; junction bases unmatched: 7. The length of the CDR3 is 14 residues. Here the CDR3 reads CSARRQGAGNEQFF. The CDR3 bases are TGCAGTGCTAGGCGGCAGGGGGCAGGCAATGAGCAGTTCTTC.

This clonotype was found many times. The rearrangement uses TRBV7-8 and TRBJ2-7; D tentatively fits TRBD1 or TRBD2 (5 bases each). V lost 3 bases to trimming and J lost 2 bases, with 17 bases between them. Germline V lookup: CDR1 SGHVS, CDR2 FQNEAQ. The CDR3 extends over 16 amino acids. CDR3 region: CASSLGVTGRTYEQYF. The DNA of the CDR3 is TGTGCCAGCAGCTTGGGGGTAACAGGAAGAACCTACGAGCAGTACTTC.

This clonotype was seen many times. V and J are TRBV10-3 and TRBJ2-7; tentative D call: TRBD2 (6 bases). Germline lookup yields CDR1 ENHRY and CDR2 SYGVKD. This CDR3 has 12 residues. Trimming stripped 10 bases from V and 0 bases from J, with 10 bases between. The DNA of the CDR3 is TGTGCCACCAGGGAGGACTCCTACGAGCAGTACTTC. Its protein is CATREDSYEQYF.

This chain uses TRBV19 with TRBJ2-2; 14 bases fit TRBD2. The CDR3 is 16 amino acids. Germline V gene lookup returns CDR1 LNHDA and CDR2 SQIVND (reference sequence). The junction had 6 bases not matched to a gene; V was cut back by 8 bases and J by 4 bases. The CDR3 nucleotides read TGTGCCAGTTCCTTGGGACTAGCGGGAGTCACCGGGGAGCTGTTTTTT. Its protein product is CASSLGLAGVTGELFF.